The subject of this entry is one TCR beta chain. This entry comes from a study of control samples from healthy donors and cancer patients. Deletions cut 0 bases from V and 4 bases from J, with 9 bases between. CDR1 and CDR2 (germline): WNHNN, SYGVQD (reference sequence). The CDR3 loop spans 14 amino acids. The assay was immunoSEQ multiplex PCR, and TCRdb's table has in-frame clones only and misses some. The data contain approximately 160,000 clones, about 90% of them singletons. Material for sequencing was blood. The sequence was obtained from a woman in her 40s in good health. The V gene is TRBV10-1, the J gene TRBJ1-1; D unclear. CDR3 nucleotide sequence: TGCGCCAGCAGTGAGTCGGTACAGTCCACTGAAGCTTTCTTT. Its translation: CASSESVQSTEAFF.